Below are 28 T cell receptor beta chains sequenced from a single sample in a study of blood T cell repertoires in COVID-19. Using immunoSEQ multiplex PCR, the repertoire was profiled, and TCRdb retains in-frame clones only, with some absent. The sample consists of hundreds of thousands of clones, 70% to 90% of them appearing once. The specimen was PBMCs or T cells enriched from blood (not recorded which). All receptors come from a man younger than 40 who had recovered from COVID-19.

This sequence joins TRBV10-3 and TRBJ1-1; TRBD1 matches 9 bases. Germline CDR1 ENHRY, CDR2 SYGVKD. V gave up 4 bases and J gave up 5 bases; unmatched junction bases: 14. The CDR3 extends over 17 amino acids. CDR3 amino acids: CAISGYRGPGAFTEAFF. CDR3 coding DNA: TGTGCCATCAGTGGATACAGGGGGCCGGGGGCTTTTACTGAAGCTTTCTTT.

J is TRBJ1-2 and V is TRBV5-4; tentatively, D is TRBD1 (5 bases). This CDR3 spans 14 amino acids. CDR1 SGHNT and CDR2 YYREEE come from the germline V gene (reference sequence). The V end was cut by 4 bases, the J end by 5 bases, with 15 bases between. The CDR3 DNA follows: TGTGCCAGCAGCCTGGAGGAGACAGCTTATGGCTACACCTTC. Translated: CASSLEETAYGYTF.

The chain combines TRBV12-3 or TRBV12-4 with TRBJ1-6; D gene unclear. The V end was cut by 3 bases, the J end by 8 bases, with 5 bases between. The CDR3 consists of 12 residues. In DNA form, the CDR3 reads TGTGCCAGCAGTTTTTATGATTCACCCCTCCACTTT. The encoded protein is CASSFYDSPLHF.

V gene TRBV4-3 combines with J gene TRBJ2-1; 7 bases align to TRBD2. V trimming: 5 bases; J trimming: 4 bases; junction bases outside the gene matches: 8. The CDR3 sequence is 15 residues long. CDR1 and CDR2 (germline): LGHNA, YSLEER. As DNA, the CDR3 is TGCGCCAGCAGCTCCGGGACTACCGATTACAATGAGCAGTTCTTC. This encodes CASSSGTTDYNEQFF.

This chain joins TRBV5-1 and TRBJ1-4; 11 nucleotides match TRBD1. The CDR3 has 14 amino acids. V lost 4 bases, J lost 12 bases, and 8 bases stayed unmatched. Per germline, CDR1 SGHRS and CDR2 YFSETQ. CDR3 nucleotide sequence: TGCGCCAGCAGCATGGGACAGGGGGTAAAAGAACTGTTTTTT. Translated, it gives CASSMGQGVKELFF.

This clone appeared once. The gene calls are TRBV7-2 and TRBJ1-1; D remains ambiguous. The CDR3 has 16 amino acids. Trimming removed 5 bases at V and 0 bases at J, with 16 bases between. The germline gives CDR1 SGHTA, CDR2 FQGNSA. The DNA of the CDR3 is TGTGCCAGCAGCCGCCTCTCTCTGGGCATGAACACTGAAGCTTTCTTT. Its protein is CASSRLSLGMNTEAFF.

The J gene is TRBJ2-5, the V gene TRBV2; TRBD2 is a possible D gene (6 bases). This CDR3 region has 15 residues. V was cut by 4 bases and J by 0 bases, with 12 bases left in between. Germline CDR1 is SNHLY and CDR2 is FYNNEI. The CDR3 sequence is CASSVTGGDQETQYF. CDR3 DNA sequence: TGTGCCAGCAGTGTAACCGGGGGTGACCAAGAGACCCAGTACTTC.

Points on this clone: This may stem from a read error, because a much larger clone lies one nucleotide away. The rearrangement joins TRBV9 to TRBJ2-3; 13 nucleotides align to TRBD2. V shed 4 bases, J shed 4 bases, and the junction held 3 bases outside the gene matches. The CDR3 covers 15 residues. Per the germline V gene, CDR1 is SGDLS and CDR2 is YYNGEE. CDR3 DNA sequence: TGTGCCAGCAGCCAAACTAGCGGGGGGGCAGATACGCAGTATTTT. It translates to CASSQTSGGADTQYF. Supplemented by reference TRBV9 and TRBJ2-3, the full variable domain reads DSGVTQTPKHLITATGQRVTLRCSPRSGDLSVYWYQQSLDQGLQFLIQYYNGEERAKGNILERFSAQQFPDLHSELNLSSLELGDSALYFCASSQTSGGADTQYFGPGTRLTVL.

V and J are TRBV20-1 and TRBJ1-2, with a tentative D call TRBD1 (5 bases). V gave up 8 bases and J gave up 4 bases, with 8 bases separating them. CDR3 length: 10 residues. Germline V gives CDR1 DFQATT, CDR2 SNEGSKA (reference sequence). The CDR3: CSYDSYGYTF. Written as DNA, the CDR3 is TGCAGTTACGACAGCTATGGCTACACCTTC.

The chain carries TRBV7-8 and TRBJ1-1; 7 bases line up with TRBD1. CDR1 and CDR2 (germline): SGHVS, FQNEAQ. The CDR3 is 13 amino acids. The V segment lost 1 base and the J segment 7 bases; nucleotides outside the gene matches: 3. In nucleotides, the CDR3 is TGTGCCAGCAGCTTAGGACAGGGTCTTGAAGCTTTCTTT. Its protein is CASSLGQGLEAFF.

V is TRBV6-5 and J is TRBJ1-2; 8 bases match TRBD1. The CDR3 is 15 amino acids. V trimming: 5 bases; J trimming: 5 bases; junction bases outside the gene matches: 10. CDR1 is MNHEY, CDR2 SVGAGI, per germline. CDR3 protein: CASSTSDRGFYGYTF. Here the CDR3 DNA reads TGTGCCAGCAGTACCTCTGACAGGGGTTTTTATGGCTACACCTTC.

The CDR3 reads CASSSRQGTSGANVLTF. CDR3 coding DNA: TGCGCCAGCAGTTCTCGACAGGGTACCTCTGGGGCCAACGTCCTGACTTTC. The V and J genes are TRBV10-1 and TRBJ2-6, with TRBD1 matching over 7 bases. The CDR3 contains 17 residues. CDR1 WNHNN and CDR2 SYGVQD come from the germline V gene (reference sequence). Trimming cost V 5 bases and J 0 bases; bases outside gene matches: 7.

The chain couples TRBV10-3 to TRBJ1-1; D is perhaps TRBD1 (5 bases). The CDR3 is 14 residues long. Germline CDR1 ENHRY, CDR2 SYGVKD. V lost 6 bases, J lost 6 bases, and 17 bases lay in between. The CDR3 DNA follows: TGTGCCATCAGGGGGGTGGAGGGAAACGCTGAAGCTTTCTTT. Encoded protein: CAIRGVEGNAEAFF.

The chain is built from TRBV11-2 and TRBJ2-1; the D gene is possibly TRBD2 (5 bases). CDR1 SGHAT and CDR2 FQNNGV come from the germline V gene. CDR3 length: 14 amino acids. Trimming removed 1 base at V and 5 bases at J, with 9 bases between. The CDR3 region has the DNA TGTGCCAGCAGCTTAGGTGACTACCACAATGAGCAGTTCTTC. It encodes CASSLGDYHNEQFF.

This sequence joins TRBV7-2 and TRBJ2-7; TRBD2 aligns across 15 bases. The CDR3 runs to 16 residues. V dropped 5 bases and J dropped 7; count of bases not matched to a gene: 9. Germline CDR1 SGHTA, CDR2 FQGNSA. Here the CDR3 DNA reads TGTGCCAGCAGCCCCGGACTAGCGGGGGGGCTGAGGGAGCAGTACTTC. Translated, it gives CASSPGLAGGLREQYF.

The rearrangement links TRBV5-1 to TRBJ2-7; 7 bases align to TRBD1. CDR3 size: 13 residues. The ends lost 4 bases at V and 4 bases at J; junction bases unmatched: 5. From germline, CDR1 is SGHRS and CDR2 YFSETQ. The DNA for the CDR3 is TGCGCCAGCAGCCCGGGACAGACTTACGAGCAGTACTTC. It translates to CASSPGQTYEQYF.

The chain is built from TRBV2 and TRBJ1-6; no reliable D call. Looked up from germline, CDR1 is SNHLY and CDR2 is FYNNEI. This CDR3 region has 13 residues. Deletions cut 6 bases from V and 7 bases from J, with 10 bases between. CDR3 in DNA: TGTGCCAGCAGGTCTCTTCCCAATTCACCCCTCCACTTT. Amino acids: CASRSLPNSPLHF.

CDR3 residues: CASSTLDRGYNSPLHF. In DNA form, the CDR3 reads TGTGCCAGCAGCACCTTGGACAGGGGCTATAATTCACCCCTCCACTTT. This chain joins TRBV7-2 and TRBJ1-6; 9 bases are shared with TRBD1. This CDR3 comprises 16 residues. Germline CDR1 is SGHTA and CDR2 is FQGNSA. V lost 5 bases and J lost 3; bases outside the gene matches: 5.

This clone was counted only a few times. V is TRBV7-2 and J is TRBJ1-5; D uncertain. Germline loops: CDR1 SGHTA, CDR2 FQGNSA. The CDR3 length is 15 residues. V was shortened by 5 bases and J by 0 bases, with 11 bases between the two germline ends. The CDR3 region has the DNA TGTGCCAGCAGCCCCCGGGTGGATAGCAATCAGCCCCAGCATTTT. This sequence encodes CASSPRVDSNQPQHF.

This sequence joins TRBV7-9 and TRBJ1-3; D remains ambiguous. CDR1 is SEHNR and CDR2 is FQNEAQ in the germline V gene (reference sequence). Trimming pared 1 base from V and 2 bases from J, leaving 9 bases between. The CDR3 is 15 amino acids. In nucleotides, the CDR3 is TGTGCCAGCAGCTTAGACGGGATCCCTGGAAACACCATATATTTT. It is translated as CASSLDGIPGNTIYF. Full variable domain (missing parts from reference TRBV7-9 and TRBJ1-3): DTGVSQNPRHKITKRGQNVTFRCDPISEHNRLYWYRQTLGQGPEFLTYFQNEAQLEKSRLLSDRFSAERPKGSFSTLEIQRTEQGDSAMYLCASSLDGIPGNTIYFGEGSWLTVV.

V usage is TRBV9 and J usage is TRBJ2-1; 9 bases are a match to TRBD1. The trim removed 5 bases at V and 5 bases at J, leaving 8 bases unmatched. CDR3 size: 15 residues. CDR1 and CDR2 (germline): SGDLS, YYNGEE. CDR3 coding DNA: TGTGCCAGCAGATCAGGACAGGGGTCAAACAATGAGCAGTTCTTC. The encoded protein is CASRSGQGSNNEQFF. Based on the CDR3 plus reference TRBV9 and TRBJ2-1, the full variable domain is DSGVTQTPKHLITATGQRVTLRCSPRSGDLSVYWYQQSLDQGLQFLIQYYNGEERAKGNILERFSAQQFPDLHSELNLSSLELGDSALYFCASRSGQGSNNEQFFGPGTRLTVL.

As DNA, the CDR3 is TGTGCCAGCAGCTTAAGGGGTGTGGGGGGCTACACCTTC. This encodes CASSLRGVGGYTF. The V call is TRBV13, the J call TRBJ1-2; D possibly corresponds to TRBD1 (5 bases). This CDR3 is built from 13 residues. Germline V lookup: CDR1 PRHDT, CDR2 FYEKMQ (reference sequence). Trimming removed 2 bases at V and 8 bases at J, with 12 bases between.

V is TRBV3-1 (or the pseudogene TRBV3-2) and J is TRBJ2-3, with 7 bases identical to TRBD1. This CDR3 has 17 amino acids. J was trimmed by 0 bases and V by 0 bases; bases with no gene match: 6. CDR1 and CDR2 from the germline V gene are LGHDT and YNNKEL (reference sequence). The CDR3 spells CASSQDSQGISTDTQYF. CDR3 DNA sequence: TGTGCCAGCAGCCAAGATTCACAGGGGATAAGCACAGATACGCAGTATTTT.

This clone was observed once. CDR3 DNA sequence: TGCGCCAGCAGCTTGGGTCCTAGCGGGGGGACAGATACGCAGTATTTT. Translating gives CASSLGPSGGTDTQYF. J is TRBJ2-3 and V is TRBV5-1; TRBD2 matches 11 bases. Germline trimming cut 0 bases from V and 3 bases from J; bases unmatched to any gene: 3. The CDR3 consists of 16 residues. Germline lookup yields CDR1 SGHRS and CDR2 YFSETQ.

The chain is built from TRBV6-5 and TRBJ1-2, with 7 bases that match TRBD1. V gave up 7 bases and J gave up 0 bases; unmatched junction bases: 5. Germline assignment: CDR1 MNHEY and CDR2 SVGAGI. This CDR3 has 14 residues. CDR3 region: CASMRTGANYGYTF. CDR3 DNA sequence: TGTGCCAGCATGCGGACAGGAGCTAACTATGGCTACACCTTC.

The rearrangement uses TRBV7-3 and TRBJ2-1; TRBD2 matches 8 bases. This CDR3 has 17 amino acids. V lost 4 bases, J lost 0 bases, and 8 bases stayed unmatched. Germline V gene data show CDR1 as SGHTA and CDR2 as FQGTGA. CDR3 DNA: TGTGCCAGCAGCTCAGCGAGCGGGGGTCTCTCCTACAATGAGCAGTTCTTC. Protein product: CASSSASGGLSYNEQFF.

The V call is TRBV5-4, the J call TRBJ1-1, with D perhaps TRBD1 (6 bases). In germline, CDR1 is SGHNT, CDR2 YYREEE (reference sequence). Trimming removed 5 bases from V and 1 base from J, with 12 bases in between. The CDR3 has 14 amino acids. The CDR3 DNA follows: TGTGCCAGCAGAAACGGGACAAGGAACACTGAAGCTTTCTTT. Translating it yields CASRNGTRNTEAFF.

The gene calls are TRBV7-2 and TRBJ2-3; no definite D call. Germline assignment: CDR1 SGHTA and CDR2 FQGNSA. The length of the CDR3 is 18 residues. Trimming pared 4 bases from V and 0 bases from J, leaving 20 bases between. This chain's CDR3 is CASSYDWVRKRSTDTQYF. CDR3 in DNA: TGTGCCAGCAGCTACGACTGGGTGAGGAAAAGAAGCACAGATACGCAGTATTTT. Filled out from reference TRBV7-2 and TRBJ2-3, the complete variable domain reads GAGVSQSPSNKVTEKGKDVELRCDPISGHTALYWYRQSLGQGLEFLIYFQGNSAPDKSGLPSDRFSAERTGGSVSTLTIQRTQQEDSAVYLCASSYDWVRKRSTDTQYFGPGTRLTVL.